The T cell receptor (beta chain) under discussion was sequenced for a study of blood T cell repertoires in COVID-19. Across the whole study: Samples taken during acute and convalescent COVID-19 were collected in the United States, Italy and Spain. T cells, B-cell-depleted T cells, or PBMCs supplied cDNA or gDNA.

CDR1 and CDR2 (germline): SGHTA, FQGNSA. The CDR3 sequence is 15 residues long. Trimming at V came to 5 bases and at J to 4 bases, leaving 10 bases not matched to a gene. Per the original methods: For nucleated cells, counts were estimated from reference gene primer amplification. Using immunoSEQ multiplex PCR, the repertoire was profiled, and TCRdb retains in-frame clones only, with some absent. V, J and clone size are those of that table, while D and trimming were read from the DNA. The data show about 300,000 clones, with approximately 88% seen just once and under 8% held by the top ten. The rearrangement uses TRBV7-2 and TRBJ2-7, with 8 nucleotides matching TRBD1. The specimen sequenced was peripheral blood. This receptor was obtained from a woman younger than 45 who had recovered from COVID-19. The CDR3: CASSLTPTGVYEQYF. The CDR3 bases are TGTGCCAGCAGCCTTACCCCGACAGGGGTGTACGAGCAGTACTTC.